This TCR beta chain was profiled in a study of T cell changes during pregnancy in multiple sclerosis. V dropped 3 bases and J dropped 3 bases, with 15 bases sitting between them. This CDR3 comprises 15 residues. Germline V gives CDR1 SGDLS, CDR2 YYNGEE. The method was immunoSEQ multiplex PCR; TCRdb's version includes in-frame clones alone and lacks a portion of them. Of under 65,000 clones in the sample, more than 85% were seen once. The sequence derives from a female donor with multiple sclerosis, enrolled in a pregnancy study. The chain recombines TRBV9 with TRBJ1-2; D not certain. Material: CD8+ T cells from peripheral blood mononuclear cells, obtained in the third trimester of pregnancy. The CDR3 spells CASSAELYGDYGYTF. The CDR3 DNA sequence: TGTGCCAGCAGCGCTGAGCTGTACGGGGACTATGGCTACACCTTC.